This T cell receptor beta chain appears in the sequencing data of a study of HIV-infected patients and healthy controls. CDR1 and CDR2 from the germline V gene are MDHEN and SYDVKM. Trimming stripped 2 bases from V and 5 bases from J, with 11 bases between. The CDR3 is 14 residues long. TCRdb analysed the 5' RACE reads with MiXCR anew, one entry per CDR3 protein. Among about 67,000 distinct CDR3 sequences, about 16% were seen once, and the ten largest hold approximately 5%. What was sequenced was CD4+ T cells from blood. This TCR came from a human donor in good health. The chain uses TRBV28 and TRBJ2-3; maybe TRBD2 (5 bases). CDR3 nucleotide sequence: TGTGCCAGCAGTTTACCCCGGGGTGGAGATACGCAGTATTTT. Translating gives CASSLPRGGDTQYF.